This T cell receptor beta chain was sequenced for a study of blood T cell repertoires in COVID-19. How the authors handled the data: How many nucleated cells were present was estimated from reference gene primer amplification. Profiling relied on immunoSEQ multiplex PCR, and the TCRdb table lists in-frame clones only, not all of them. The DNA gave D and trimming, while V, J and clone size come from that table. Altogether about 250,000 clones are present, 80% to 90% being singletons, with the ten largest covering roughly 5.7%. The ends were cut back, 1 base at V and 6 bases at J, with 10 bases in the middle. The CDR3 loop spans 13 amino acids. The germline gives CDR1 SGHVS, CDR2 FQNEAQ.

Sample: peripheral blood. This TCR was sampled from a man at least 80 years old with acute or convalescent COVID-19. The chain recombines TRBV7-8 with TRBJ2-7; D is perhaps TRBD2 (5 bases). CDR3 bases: TGTGCCAGCAGCTTAGGGACTGACCTCGAGCAGTACTTC. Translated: CASSLGTDLEQYF.